These 17 T cell receptor beta chains originate from one sample sequenced in a study of read filtering for tumor transcriptome and immune sequencing. The library was built from about 370 ng RNA with molecular barcoded adaptors for alpha/delta and beta/gamma chains. TCRdb redid the calling of the reads with MiXCR, one entry per CDR3 protein. This sample has approximately 90,000 distinct CDR3 sequences, with roughly an eighth found just once. Sequences were obtained from a population of CD138-negative cells sorted from bone marrow. The source of these receptors is a donor over 35 with multiple myeloma.

This clonotype occurred many times. The chain carries TRBV20-1 and TRBJ2-3; D is possibly TRBD2 (5 bases). The CDR3 runs to 14 residues. Trimming left V 3 bases short and J 3 bases short, with 13 bases between. The germline V gene encodes CDR1 DFQATT and CDR2 SNEGSKA (reference sequence). The CDR3 loop is CSARSDPGTDTQYF. The DNA for the CDR3 is TGCAGTGCTAGGAGCGACCCGGGGACAGATACGCAGTATTTT.

This clonotype was found many times. The gene calls are TRBV29-1 and TRBJ2-1; 13 bases agree with TRBD2. CDR1 is SQVTM, CDR2 ANQGSEA, per germline. V lost 5 bases and J lost 9; bases outside the gene matches: 7. The CDR3 runs 14 residues. As DNA, the CDR3 is TGCAGCGTTACGGGACTAGCGGGAACCGGTGAGCAGTTCTTC. Translated, it gives CSVTGLAGTGEQFF.

This clonotype was observed a few times. The CDR3 carries no conserved terminal phenylalanine or tryptophan, so it likely arises from a read error. The rearrangement uses TRBV5-1 and TRBJ2-5; either TRBD1 or TRBD2 may supply D (5 bases each). The germline CDR1 and CDR2 sequences are SGHRS and YFSETQ. The CDR3 length is 15 residues. Trimming pared 4 bases from V and 5 bases from J, leaving 18 bases between. For the CDR3, the DNA is TGCGCCAGCAGCCACCAAGCCAGGGACGGGGAGACCCAGTACTCC. It translates to CASSHQARDGETQYS.

This clonotype occurred a few times. The V gene is TRBV29-1, the J gene TRBJ2-7; 8 positions agree with TRBD1. Germline loops: CDR1 SQVTM, CDR2 ANQGSEA. The trim removed 4 bases at V and 4 bases at J, leaving 3 bases unmatched. The CDR3 totals 12 residues. The CDR3 reads CSVGWDRYEQYF. In nucleotides, the CDR3 is TGCAGCGTTGGTTGGGACAGGTACGAGCAGTACTTC.

This clonotype occurred a few times. The chain links TRBV5-1 to TRBJ1-2; unclear D gene. This CDR3 contains 14 residues. The germline V and J ends were trimmed by 4 bases and 0 bases, with 10 bases remaining between them. CDR1 and CDR2 (germline): SGHRS, YFSETQ. CDR3 region: CASSPSVTNYGYTF. The CDR3 DNA reads as TGCGCCAGCAGCCCTTCCGTTACTAACTATGGCTACACCTTC.

As regards this clonotype: A read error is possible here, since a much larger clone lies one base away. The CDR3 DNA follows: TGCAGTGCTAGAGAGGAGCGGGAGGGGACCTACGAGCAGGACTTC. It translates to CSAREEREGTYEQDF. The chain uses TRBV20-1 and TRBJ2-7; TRBD2 matches at 10 bases. Germline-derived CDR1 and CDR2 are DFQATT and SNEGSKA (reference sequence). The CDR3 is made up of 15 amino acids.

The sample holds many counts of this clonotype. The chain links TRBV6-5 to TRBJ2-7, with TRBD1 identical over 7 bases. V lost 2 bases and J lost 4; bases outside the gene matches: 8. The germline V gene has CDR1 MNHEY and CDR2 SVGAGI. The CDR3 runs 15 residues. The CDR3 is CASSYQKGGSYEQYF. The CDR3, as DNA: TGTGCCAGCAGTTACCAGAAAGGGGGCTCTTACGAGCAGTACTTC.

A few counts support this clonotype. A much larger clone sits a single nucleotide away, making a read error possible. The chain uses TRBV12-3 or TRBV12-4 and TRBJ2-1; tentative D call: TRBD2 (6 bases). V lost 6 bases and J 7 bases, leaving 16 bases between the germline ends. The CDR3 has 14 amino acids. This CDR3 reads CASSSLGGLNEQFF. The CDR3 region has the DNA TGTGCCAGCAGCAGCCTCGGGGGATTGAATGAGCAGTTCTTC.

The sample holds many counts of this clonotype. The chain joins TRBV7-9 to TRBJ2-5, with D perhaps matching TRBD2 (9 bases). This CDR3 is 17 amino acids long. Germline V CDR1 and CDR2: SEHNR, FQNEAQ (reference sequence). The V gene lost 4 bases and the J gene lost 3 bases, with 21 bases spanning the gap. The CDR3 loop is CASSSPEREDREETQYF. CDR3 DNA: TGTGCCAGCAGCTCCCCAGAGCGGGAGGACAGGGAAGAGACCCAGTACTTC.

This clonotype was recorded many times. The gene calls are TRBV20-1 and TRBJ2-3; 7 positions match TRBD1. CDR3 length: 13 residues. Germline loops: CDR1 DFQATT, CDR2 SNEGSKA (reference sequence). The junction had 6 bases not matched to a gene; V was cut back by 3 bases and J by 6 bases. DNA for the CDR3: TGCAGTGCTAGCTACAGGGGCCGGGATACGCAGTATTTT. Protein sequence: CSASYRGRDTQYF.

The rearrangement links TRBV7-9 to TRBJ2-7; D not resolved. Germline values: CDR1 SEHNR, CDR2 FQNEAQ (reference sequence). This CDR3 contains 11 residues. Trimming cost V 5 bases and J 4 bases, with 6 bases left between them. The CDR3 region is CASSAQYEQYF. CDR3 bases: TGTGCCAGCAGCGCACAATACGAGCAGTACTTC.

On this clonotype itself: This could be a read error, since a much larger clone is one nucleotide away. The chain is built from TRBV5-1 and TRBJ1-4, with TRBD1 identical over 11 bases. CDR1 is SGHRS and CDR2 is YFSETQ in the germline V gene. The CDR3 contains 16 residues. The CDR3 here is CASSGGQGGTNEKLSF. The CDR3 DNA reads TGCGCCAGCAGCGGGGGACAGGGGGGAACTAATGAAAAACTGTCTTTT.

This clonotype was observed at least ten times. The V gene is TRBV13, the J gene TRBJ1-2; D is possibly TRBD1 (6 bases). Between the trimmed V and J ends, which lost 2 bases and 0 bases, there was a span of 10 bases. The germline gives CDR1 PRHDT, CDR2 FYEKMQ (reference sequence). The length of the CDR3 is 15 residues. The CDR3 region is CASSLRGVPNYGYTF. The CDR3 DNA reads as TGTGCCAGCAGCTTAAGGGGGGTTCCTAACTATGGCTACACCTTC.

This clonotype was observed at least ten times. The genes are TRBV7-9 and TRBJ2-2; D is ambiguous. This CDR3 comprises 12 residues. Germline assignment: CDR1 SEHNR and CDR2 FQNEAQ (reference sequence). V dropped 3 bases and J dropped 5 bases, with 4 bases sitting between them. The CDR3 sequence: CASSFHTGELFF. As DNA, the CDR3 is TGTGCCAGCAGCTTTCATACCGGGGAGCTGTTTTTT.

This clonotype appeared many times. This chain connects TRBV28 to TRBJ2-7; possibly TRBD2 for D (5 bases). The CDR3 is 13 residues long. Germline values: CDR1 MDHEN, CDR2 SYDVKM. The V and J ends lost 8 bases and 6 bases respectively, with 17 bases between them. The CDR3 sequence is CASLEGSRSEQYF. The CDR3 nucleotides read TGTGCCAGCTTAGAGGGCTCTAGGTCCGAGCAGTACTTC.

A note on this clonotype: One base away lies a much larger clone, so this may be a sequencing read error. The chain employs TRBV6-5 and TRBJ2-2; maybe TRBD2 (5 bases). Trimming removed 6 bases at V and 6 bases at J, with 8 bases between. The CDR3 loop spans 12 amino acids. Looked up from germline, CDR1 is MNHEY and CDR2 is SVGAGI. CDR3 DNA: TGTGCCAGCAGACTAGGTTCCGGGGAGCTGTTTTTT. The encoded protein is CASRLGSGELFF.

At least ten counts were recorded for this clonotype. CDR3 nucleotide sequence: TGCGCCAGCAGCTTGAGGACGGACTATGGCTACACCTTC. Translation gives CASSLRTDYGYTF. V and J are TRBV5-1 and TRBJ1-2; D remains ambiguous. The V end lost 1 base, the J end lost 3 bases, and 7 bases lay between the germline ends. The CDR3 has 13 residues. CDR1 SGHRS and CDR2 YFSETQ come from the germline V gene. Supplemented by reference TRBV5-1 and TRBJ1-2, the full variable domain reads KAGVTQTPRYLIKTRGQQVTLSCSPISGHRSVSWYQQTPGQGLQFLFEYFSETQRNKGNFPGRFSGRQFSNSRSEMNVSTLELGDSALYLCASSLRTDYGYTFGSGTRLTVV.